This record looks at one T cell receptor beta chain sequence and its context. What this receptor recognizes is not known. No much larger clonotype is one base removed from it; base qualities were not supplied. Synthesis of TCR cDNA relied on 5'RACE template switching, a step that introduced a universal primer site along with unique molecular identifiers. cDNA synthesis was primed from both the TCR alpha and TCR beta constant segments. Library amplification used two PCR steps, and the second PCR step added sample barcodes and sequencing adapters. Libraries were sequenced on Illumina HiSeq 2500 (2x100 bp) or NovaSeq (2x150 bp). In the authors' own workflow: Demultiplexing of reads and collapsing into UMI consensus sequences were performed with MIGEC, and V(D)J alignment was carried out with MiXCR. Clonotypes responding to the vaccine were identified with edgeR on replicate PBMC samples, with the criteria of FDR below 0.01 and a log2 fold change above 5 up to day 15. Each bulk clonotype was labeled CD4 or CD8 based on which sequenced repertoire, CD4 or CD8, contained the clonotype at higher abundance. TCRdb passed the public sequencing reads through fastp at Q25 and MiXCR, retaining productive beta sequences. Every entry covers one CDR3 protein and lists the most common genes and DNA from its rows. These V and J calls rely on TCRdb rather than the paper's analysis. The sample has about 550,000 distinct CDR3 sequences on record, 15% to 20% of them singletons. Of the sample, around an eighth is held by the ten largest clones.

These data originate in a study of T cells after yellow fever vaccination (dated by TCRdb to the late 2010s). Background on the whole study: The SMART-Seq v4 Ultra Low Input RNA kit was used to prepare libraries from fractions with low cell numbers. To track T-cell clones before and after primary and booster YFV17D yellow fever vaccination, bulk TCR alpha and beta repertoires were sequenced longitudinally. Two healthy male donors made up the cohort, one aged 18 to 29 years and the other aged 30 to 40 years. Blood samples were taken at several timepoints before and after primary and secondary immunization, and bulk PBMC replicates and cell subsets were isolated.

This specimen's treatment or condition label, interpreted: live attenuated yellow fever vaccine strain. At each blood-draw timepoint, two biological replicates of bulk PBMCs were collected. PBMCs were isolated from peripheral blood using a standard Ficoll-Paque protocol. TriZol was used to extract RNA from bulk PBMCs, from CD4 and CD8 fractions, and from dextramer-positive and dextramer-negative fractions. Including the terminal cysteine and phenylalanine, the CDR3 comprises 13 residues. Only CDR3 DNA remains: 39 bases, in frame from the first base. A distance of 14 bases separates the germline ends of V and J, which lose 1 base and 8 bases respectively. CDR1 and CDR2, per the germline V gene, are SQVTM and ANQGSEA. Here is what the overall study found, with its caveats: A small fraction of clonotypes showed up in both the CD4 and CD8 compartments, probably as a result of convergent recombination. Only two donors were included in the study, so the extent to which the findings can be generalized is limited. FACS-sorted repertoires could contain abundant contaminating clonotypes from the bulk population, so computational filtering was required. The secondary T-cell response was found to be weaker but faster than the primary response, with a peak reached on day 5 rather than on day 15. Most clones expanded after primary vaccination were re-detected after the booster (around 96% of CD4 and roughly 85% of CD8), suggesting broad memory maintenance.

The input for sequencing was PBMCs, taken 15 days after the yellow fever booster vaccination. The sequence was obtained from a man aged 30 to 39 who received the YFV17D yellow fever vaccine. The chain employs TRBV29-1 and TRBJ1-2; perhaps TRBD1 is the D gene, with 6 bases matching. The bases are TGCAGCGTTGAAGCACTCAGGGGTGCAGGCTACACCTTC. This translates into CSVEALRGAGYTF. Outside the CDR3, residues come from the reference TRBV29-1 and TRBJ1-2 proteins, so the full variable domain is: SAVISQKPSRDICQRGTSLTIQCQVDSQVTMMFWYRQQPGQSLTLIATANQGSEATYESGFVIDKFPISRPNLTFSTLTVSNMSPEDSSIYLCSVEALRGAGYTFGSGTRLTVV.